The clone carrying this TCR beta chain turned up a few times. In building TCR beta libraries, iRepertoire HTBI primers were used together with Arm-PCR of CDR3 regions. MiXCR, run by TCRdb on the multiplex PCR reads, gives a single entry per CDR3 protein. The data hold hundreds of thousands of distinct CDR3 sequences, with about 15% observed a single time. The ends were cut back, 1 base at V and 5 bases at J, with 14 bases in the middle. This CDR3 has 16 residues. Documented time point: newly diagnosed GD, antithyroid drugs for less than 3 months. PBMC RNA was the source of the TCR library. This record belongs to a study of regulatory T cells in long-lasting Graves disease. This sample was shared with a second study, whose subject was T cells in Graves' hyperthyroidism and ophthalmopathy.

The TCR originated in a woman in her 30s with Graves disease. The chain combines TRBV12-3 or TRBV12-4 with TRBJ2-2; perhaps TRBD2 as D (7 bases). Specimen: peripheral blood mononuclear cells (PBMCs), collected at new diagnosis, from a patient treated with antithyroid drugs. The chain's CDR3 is CASSLEGGLITGELFF. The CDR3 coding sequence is TGTGCCAGCAGTTTAGAGGGGGGGCTGATAACCGGGGAGCTGTTTTTT.